This is a list of T cell receptor beta chains from one sample in a study of technical replicates of blood from a handful of donors. The method was immunoSEQ multiplex PCR; TCRdb's version includes in-frame clones alone and lacks a portion of them. The table shows approximately 29,000 clones, with roughly nine tenths occurring only once. Source material: PBMCs. The receptors stem from a human donor in good health. Some clones in this sample may be carry-over from other donors' samples. Both conserved end residues are part of each CDR3. D genes are given only for firm matches. A row's size may be missing; if present it is once, few, many or a size class.

>NA|NA|TRBJ2-2|TRBV11-3
CASSSAYQQGIGELFF
TGTGCCAGCAGCTCGGCATACCAACAGGGAATCGGGGAGCTGTTTTTT
>TRBD1|NA|TRBJ2-2|TRBV6-5
CASFQGDVTGELFF
TGTGCCAGCTTTCAGGGGGATGTCACCGGGGAGCTGTTTTTT
>NA|NA|TRBJ2-7|TRBV5-1
CASSPKFRGSGLGEQYF
TGCGCCAGCAGCCCTAAGTTTCGGGGGTCGGGACTTGGCGAGCAGTACTTC
>NA|NA|TRBJ2-4|TRBV30
CAWLAEQQNIQYF
TGTGCCTGGTTGGCAGAACAGCAAAACATTCAGTACTTC
>TRBD1|NA|TRBJ1-4|TRBV30
CAWRKRTGTNEKLFF
TGTGCCTGGAGGAAACGGACAGGGACTAATGAAAAACTGTTTTTT
>NA|NA|TRBJ2-5|TRBV13
CASSLHSGDRQETQYF
TGTGCCAGCAGCTTACATTCGGGGGACCGCCAAGAGACCCAGTACTTC
>NA|NA|TRBJ1-3|TRBV7-9
CASSLGELTGNTIYF
TGTGCCAGCAGCTTAGGAGAGTTGACAGGAAACACCATATATTTT
>TRBD2|NA|TRBJ2-7|TRBV5-1
CASSQSGGSYEQYF
TGCGCCAGCAGCCAAAGCGGGGGCTCCTACGAGCAGTACTTC
>NA|NA|TRBJ1-6|TRBV10-3
CAISGGRQNNSPLHF
TGTGCCATCAGTGGCGGACGACAGAATAATTCACCCCTCCACTTT
>TRBD1|NA|TRBJ1-2|TRBV6-6
CASTGQGACTF
TGTGCCAGCACAGGACAGGGGGCTTGTACCTTC
>NA|NA|TRBJ2-5|TRBV7-6
CASSSTGRGGETQYF
TGTGCCAGCAGCTCTACTGGGAGAGGGGGAGAGACCCAGTACTTC
>TRBD2|NA|TRBJ2-4|TRBV29-1
CSASLAENIQYF
TGCAGCGCGTCCCTAGCGGAAAACATTCAGTACTTC
>NA|NA|TRBJ1-3|TRBV30
CAWSVRGPLINSGNTIYF
TGTGCCTGGAGTGTACGTGGGCCCCTGATTAATTCTGGAAACACCATATATTTT
>TRBD1|NA|TRBJ1-2|TRBV16
CASSQRTGGFLDGYTF
TGTGCCAGCAGCCAACGGACAGGGGGCTTCTTGGATGGCTACACCTTC
>NA|NA|TRBJ2-7|TRBV21-1
CASSKSPGAAYEQYF
TGTGCCAGCAGCAAAAGCCCAGGGGCCGCCTACGAGCAGTACTTC
>NA|NA|TRBJ1-1|TRBV29-1
CSVGDLNTEAFF
TGCAGCGTGGGGGACTTGAACACTGAAGCTTTCTTT
>NA|NA|TRBJ2-3|TRBV10-3
CAIEDTRGTDTQYF
TGTGCCATCGAGGACACCCGGGGCACAGATACGCAGTATTTT
>TRBD2|NA|TRBJ2-7|TRBV5-1
CASSLSGMGTYEQYF
TGCGCCAGCAGCTTGAGCGGGATGGGTACCTACGAGCAGTACTTC
>NA|NA|TRBJ2-5|TRBV15
CATSRAEGEAETQYF
TGTGCCACCAGCAGAGCGGAGGGCGAAGCGGAGACCCAGTACTTC
>NA|NA|TRBJ1-1|TRBV6-5
CASSYEGGGTEAFF
TGTGCCAGCAGTTATGAGGGGGGGGGCACTGAAGCTTTCTTT
>TRBD1|NA|TRBJ2-2|TRBV30
CAWSVPQGAGELFF
TGTGCCTGGAGTGTACCCCAGGGGGCCGGGGAGCTGTTTTTT
>TRBD1|NA|TRBJ2-2|TRBV4-3
CASSRDRDLGELFF
TGCGCCAGCAGCCGGGACAGAGATCTCGGGGAGCTGTTTTTT
>NA|NA|TRBJ1-1|TRBV9
CASGGRGNTEAFF
TGTGCCAGCGGCGGGCGCGGTAACACTGAAGCTTTCTTT
>TRBD1|NA|TRBJ2-7|TRBV27
CASSDPTGGGYEQYF
TGTGCCAGCAGCGACCCGACAGGGGGCGGGTACGAGCAGTACTTC
>TRBD1|once|TRBJ1-2|TRBV7-2
CASSFSQGAPLYGYTF
TGTGCCAGCAGCTTTAGTCAGGGGGCACCACTGTATGGCTACACCTTC
>NA|NA|TRBJ2-1|TRBV4-3
CASSSERGEQFF
TGCGCCAGCAGCAGCGAGCGCGGTGAGCAGTTCTTC
>TRBD2|NA|TRBJ2-1|TRBV19
CASASGGADEQFF
TGTGCCAGTGCTAGCGGGGGGGCCGATGAGCAGTTCTTC
>NA|NA|TRBJ1-1|TRBV19
CASSMLADTEAFF
TGTGCCAGTAGTATGTTGGCGGACACTGAAGCTTTCTTT
>TRBD2|few|TRBJ2-6|TRBV5-4
CASSLGLAGGRSGANVLTF
TGTGCCAGCAGCTTGGGACTAGCGGGGGGCCGCTCTGGGGCCAACGTCCTGACTTTC
>TRBD2|NA|TRBJ2-1|TRBV5-1
CASSRSRTSGGADEQFF
TGCGCCAGCAGCCGAAGTAGGACTAGCGGGGGGGCTGATGAGCAGTTCTTC
>TRBD1|NA|TRBJ1-2|TRBV30
CANRGKGYTF
TGTGCCAACAGGGGGAAAGGCTACACCTTC
>NA|NA|TRBJ2-6|TRBV27
CASRGGGSGANVLTF
TGTGCCAGCAGGGGAGGGGGCTCTGGGGCCAACGTCCTGACTTTC
>NA|NA|TRBJ1-6|TRBV5-4
CASSRFYGGPNSPLHF
TGTGCCAGCAGCCGTTTCTACGGGGGGCCTAATTCACCCCTCCACTTT
>NA|once|TRBJ2-7|TRBV15
CATSRDWYRGGPSYEQYF
TGTGCCACCAGCAGAGACTGGTATCGAGGGGGTCCCTCCTACGAGCAGTACTTC
>TRBD1|NA|TRBJ1-1|TRBV10-1
CATMVQGANTEAFF
TGCGCCACCATGGTCCAGGGGGCTAACACTGAAGCTTTCTTT
>NA|NA|TRBJ1-1|TRBV9
CASSVGRNTEAFF
TGTGCCAGCAGCGTAGGTAGGAACACTGAAGCTTTCTTT
>NA|NA|TRBJ2-1|TRBV6-1
CASRGTETNYNEQFF
TGTGCCAGCAGAGGAACCGAGACAAATTACAATGAGCAGTTCTTC
>TRBD2|few|TRBJ2-3|TRBV6-5
CASSYTPEGRGDTQYF
TGTGCCAGCAGCTACACGCCGGAGGGGCGGGGGGATACGCAGTATTTT
>NA|NA|TRBJ1-5|TRBV6-5
CASSYQFNQPQHF
TGTGCCAGCAGTTATCAATTTAATCAGCCCCAGCATTTT
>NA|NA|TRBJ1-1|TRBV7-9
CASSFTGQALTEAFF
TGTGCCAGCAGCTTCACAGGCCAGGCTTTAACTGAAGCTTTCTTT
>NA|NA|TRBJ1-5|TRBV6-1
CASSEAVGAPGQPQHF
TGTGCCAGCAGTGAAGCAGTGGGAGCTCCCGGCCAGCCCCAGCATTTT
>TRBD2|NA|TRBJ2-6|TRBV5-1
CASSLAAGGPSGANVLTF
TGCGCCAGCAGCTTGGCCGCGGGGGGTCCTTCTGGGGCCAACGTCCTGACTTTC
>NA|NA|TRBJ1-2|TRBV6-1
CASSEEAGGRGRNYGYTF
TGTGCCAGCAGTGAAGAAGCGGGGGGGAGAGGGCGAAACTATGGCTACACCTTC
>NA|NA|TRBJ2-6|TRBV29-1
CSVLELLQSRANVLTF
TGCAGCGTTCTCGAATTACTACAAAGTCGGGCCAACGTCCTGACTTTC
>TRBD1|NA|TRBJ1-4|TRBV2
CASSGNGQGEEKLFF
TGTGCCAGCTCGGGAAACGGACAGGGCGAGGAAAAACTGTTTTTT
>NA|NA|TRBJ1-1|TRBV10-3
CAISESAGWDTEAFF
TGTGCCATCAGTGAGTCGGCAGGGTGGGACACTGAAGCTTTCTTT
>TRBD2|NA|TRBJ2-5|TRBV5-6
CASSLSAGVGETQYF
TGTGCCAGCAGCTTGAGTGCGGGGGTCGGGGAGACCCAGTACTTC
>NA|NA|TRBJ1-3|TRBV27
CASSSTASGNTIYF
TGTGCCAGCAGTTCGACAGCATCTGGAAACACCATATATTTT
>NA|NA|TRBJ2-5|TRBV30
CAWSIGQETQYF
TGTGCCTGGAGTATCGGTCAAGAGACCCAGTACTTC
>NA|NA|TRBJ2-1|TRBV9
CASSPTTGAGTQGNEQFF
TGTGCCAGCAGCCCTACGACGGGGGCGGGGACACAGGGGAATGAGCAGTTCTTC
>NA|NA|TRBJ1-2|TRBV28
CASRRSGYGYTF
TGTGCCAGCAGACGGAGTGGCTATGGCTACACCTTC
>NA|NA|TRBJ1-4|TRBV2
CASGSGGQFEKLFF
TGTGCCAGCGGTTCGGGCGGACAGTTTGAAAAACTGTTTTTT